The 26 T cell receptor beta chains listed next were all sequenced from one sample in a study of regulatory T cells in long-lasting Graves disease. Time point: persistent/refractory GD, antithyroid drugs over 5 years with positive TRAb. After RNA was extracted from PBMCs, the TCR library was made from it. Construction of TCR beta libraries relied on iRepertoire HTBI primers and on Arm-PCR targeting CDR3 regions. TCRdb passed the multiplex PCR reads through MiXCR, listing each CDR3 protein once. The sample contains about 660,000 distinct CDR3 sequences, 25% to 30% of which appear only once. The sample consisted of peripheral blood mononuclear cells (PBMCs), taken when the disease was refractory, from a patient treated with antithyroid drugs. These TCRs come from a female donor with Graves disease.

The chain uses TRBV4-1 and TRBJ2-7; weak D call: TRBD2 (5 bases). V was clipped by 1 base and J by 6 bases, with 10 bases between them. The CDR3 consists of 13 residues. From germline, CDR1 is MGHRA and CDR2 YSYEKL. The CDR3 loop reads CASSQVPGFEQYF. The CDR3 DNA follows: TGCGCCAGCAGCCAAGTACCGGGGTTCGAGCAGTACTTC.

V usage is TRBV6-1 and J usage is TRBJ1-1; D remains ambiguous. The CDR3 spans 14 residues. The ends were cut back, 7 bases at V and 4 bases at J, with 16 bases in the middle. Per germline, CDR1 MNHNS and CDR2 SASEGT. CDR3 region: CASTLLVGFTEAFF. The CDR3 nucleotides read TGTGCCAGCACCCTGCTGGTGGGGTTCACTGAAGCTTTCTTT.

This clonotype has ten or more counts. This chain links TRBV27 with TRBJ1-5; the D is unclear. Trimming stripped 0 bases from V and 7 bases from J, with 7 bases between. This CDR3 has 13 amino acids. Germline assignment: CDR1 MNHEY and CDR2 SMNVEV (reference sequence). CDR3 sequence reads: CASSLSWKQPQHF. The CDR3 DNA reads TGTGCCAGCAGTTTATCGTGGAAACAGCCCCAGCATTTT.

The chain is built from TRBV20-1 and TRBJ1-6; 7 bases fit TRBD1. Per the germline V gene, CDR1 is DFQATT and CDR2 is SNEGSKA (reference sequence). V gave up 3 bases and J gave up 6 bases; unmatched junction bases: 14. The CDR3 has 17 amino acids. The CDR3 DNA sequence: TGCAGTGCTAGCGCCGCCGGGACAGAGGCCGGTAATTCACCCCTCCACTTT. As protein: CSASAAGTEAGNSPLHF.

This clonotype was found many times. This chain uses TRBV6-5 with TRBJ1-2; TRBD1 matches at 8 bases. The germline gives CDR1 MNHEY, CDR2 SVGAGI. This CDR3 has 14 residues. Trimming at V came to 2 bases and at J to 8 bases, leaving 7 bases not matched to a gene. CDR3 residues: CASSYRRTGKGYTF. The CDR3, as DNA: TGTGCCAGCAGTTACCGAAGGACAGGGAAAGGCTACACCTTC.

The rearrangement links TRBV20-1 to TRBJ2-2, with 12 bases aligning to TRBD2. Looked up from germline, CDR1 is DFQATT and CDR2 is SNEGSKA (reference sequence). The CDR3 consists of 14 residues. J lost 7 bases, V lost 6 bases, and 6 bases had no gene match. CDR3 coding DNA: TGCAGTGCGCCGACTAGCGGGAGTGGCGGGGAGCTGTTTTTT. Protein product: CSAPTSGSGGELFF.

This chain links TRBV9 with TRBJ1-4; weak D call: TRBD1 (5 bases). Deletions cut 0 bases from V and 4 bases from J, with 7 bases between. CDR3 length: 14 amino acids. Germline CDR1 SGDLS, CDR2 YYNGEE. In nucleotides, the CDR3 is TGTGCCAGCAGCGTAGGGGGGAATAATGAAAAACTGTTTTTT. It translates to CASSVGGNNEKLFF.

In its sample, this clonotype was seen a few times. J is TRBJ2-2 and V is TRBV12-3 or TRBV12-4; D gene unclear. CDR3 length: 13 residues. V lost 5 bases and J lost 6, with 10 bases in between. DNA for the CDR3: TGTGCCAGCAGTCTACTTAGGTCCGGGGAGCTGTTTTTT. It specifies CASSLLRSGELFF.

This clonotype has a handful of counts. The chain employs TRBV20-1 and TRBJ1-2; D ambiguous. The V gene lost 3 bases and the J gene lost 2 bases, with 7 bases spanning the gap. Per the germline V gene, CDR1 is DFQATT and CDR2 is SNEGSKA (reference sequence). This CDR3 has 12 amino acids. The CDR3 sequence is CSASLPNYGYTF. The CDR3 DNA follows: TGCAGTGCTAGTTTACCGAACTATGGCTACACCTTC.

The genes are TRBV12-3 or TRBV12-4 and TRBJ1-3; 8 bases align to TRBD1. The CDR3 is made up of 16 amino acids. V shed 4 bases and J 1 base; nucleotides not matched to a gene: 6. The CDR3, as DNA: TGTGCCAGCAGTTCCCGACAGGGGATTTCTGGAAACACCATATATTTT. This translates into CASSSRQGISGNTIYF.

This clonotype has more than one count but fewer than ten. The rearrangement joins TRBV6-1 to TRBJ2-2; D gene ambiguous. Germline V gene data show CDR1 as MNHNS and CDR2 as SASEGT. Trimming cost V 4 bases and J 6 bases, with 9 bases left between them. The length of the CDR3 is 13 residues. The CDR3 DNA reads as TGTGCCAGCAGTGTGGATATAGCCGGGGAGCTGTTTTTT. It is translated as CASSVDIAGELFF.

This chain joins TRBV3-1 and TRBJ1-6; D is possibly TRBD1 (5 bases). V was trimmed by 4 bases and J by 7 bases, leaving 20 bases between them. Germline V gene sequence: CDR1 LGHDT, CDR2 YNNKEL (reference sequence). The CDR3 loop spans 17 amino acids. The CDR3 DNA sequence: TGTGCCAGCAGCCCAACCCGGCGACGCAGGGACAATTCACCCCTCCACTTT. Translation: CASSPTRRRRDNSPLHF. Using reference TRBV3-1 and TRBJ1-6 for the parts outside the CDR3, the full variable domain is DTAVSQTPKYLVTQMGNDKSIKCEQNLGHDTMYWYKQDSKKFLKIMFSYNNKELIINETVPNRFSPKSPDKAHLNLHINSLELGDSAVYFCASSPTRRRRDNSPLHFGNGTRLTVT.

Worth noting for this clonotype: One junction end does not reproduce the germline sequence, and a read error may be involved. This CDR3 reads CASGVGLAGSQTQYF. CDR3 bases: TGTGCCAGCGGCGTAGGACTAGCGGGATCACAGACCCAGTACTTC. The chain joins TRBV9 to TRBJ2-5; 12 bases fit TRBD2. Germline V gene sequence: CDR1 SGDLS, CDR2 YYNGEE. The CDR3 runs 15 residues.

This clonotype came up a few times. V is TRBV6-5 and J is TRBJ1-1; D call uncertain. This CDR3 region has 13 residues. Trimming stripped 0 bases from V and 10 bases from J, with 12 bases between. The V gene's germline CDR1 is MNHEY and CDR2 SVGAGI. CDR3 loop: CASSYSLGSVAFF. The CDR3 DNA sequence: TGTGCCAGCAGTTACTCGCTGGGGAGTGTAGCTTTCTTT.

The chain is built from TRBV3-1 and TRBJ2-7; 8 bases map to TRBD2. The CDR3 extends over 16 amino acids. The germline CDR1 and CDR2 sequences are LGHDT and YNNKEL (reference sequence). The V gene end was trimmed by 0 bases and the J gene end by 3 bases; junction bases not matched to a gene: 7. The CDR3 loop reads CASSQDLVAGYYEQYF. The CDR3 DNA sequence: TGTGCCAGCAGCCAAGATCTAGTAGCGGGATACTACGAGCAGTACTTC.

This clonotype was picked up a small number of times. CDR3 DNA sequence: TGCAGTGCTAGAGAGGACAATAGCAATCAGCCCCAGCATTTT. This gives the protein CSAREDNSNQPQHF. The V gene is TRBV20-1, the J gene TRBJ1-5, with D maybe TRBD1 (5 bases). V was cut by 0 bases and J by 0 bases, with 6 bases left in between. Germline assignment: CDR1 DFQATT and CDR2 SNEGSKA (reference sequence). This CDR3 is built from 14 residues.

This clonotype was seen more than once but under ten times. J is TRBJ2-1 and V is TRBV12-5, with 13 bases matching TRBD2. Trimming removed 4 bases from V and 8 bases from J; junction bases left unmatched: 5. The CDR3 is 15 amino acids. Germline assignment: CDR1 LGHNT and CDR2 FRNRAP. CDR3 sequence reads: CASGWGTSGIDEQFF. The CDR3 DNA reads TGTGCTAGTGGTTGGGGGACTAGCGGGATCGATGAGCAGTTCTTC.

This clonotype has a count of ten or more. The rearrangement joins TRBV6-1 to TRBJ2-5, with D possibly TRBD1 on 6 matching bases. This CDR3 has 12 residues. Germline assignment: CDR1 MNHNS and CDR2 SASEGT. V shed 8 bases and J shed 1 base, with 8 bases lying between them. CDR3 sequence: CASLDSQETQYF. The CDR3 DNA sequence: TGTGCCAGCTTGGACAGCCAAGAGACCCAGTACTTC.

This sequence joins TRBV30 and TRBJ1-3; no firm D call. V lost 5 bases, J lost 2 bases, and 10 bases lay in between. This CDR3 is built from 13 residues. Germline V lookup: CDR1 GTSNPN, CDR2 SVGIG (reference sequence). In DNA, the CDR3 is TGTGCCTGGGTTGGGATGGCTGGAAACACCATATATTTT. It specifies CAWVGMAGNTIYF.

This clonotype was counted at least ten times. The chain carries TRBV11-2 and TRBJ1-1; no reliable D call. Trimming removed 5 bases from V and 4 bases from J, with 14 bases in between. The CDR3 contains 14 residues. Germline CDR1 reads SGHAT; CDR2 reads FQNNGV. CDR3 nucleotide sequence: TGTGCCAGCAGCAATGGAGGGCAGATCACTGAAGCTTTCTTT. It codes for CASSNGGQITEAFF. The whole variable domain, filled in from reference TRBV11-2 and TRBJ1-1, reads EAGVAQSPRYKIIEKRQSVAFWCNPISGHATLYWYQQILGQGPKLLIQFQNNGVVDDSQLPKDRFSAERLKGVDSTLKIQPAKLEDSAVYLCASSNGGQITEAFFGQGTRLTVV.

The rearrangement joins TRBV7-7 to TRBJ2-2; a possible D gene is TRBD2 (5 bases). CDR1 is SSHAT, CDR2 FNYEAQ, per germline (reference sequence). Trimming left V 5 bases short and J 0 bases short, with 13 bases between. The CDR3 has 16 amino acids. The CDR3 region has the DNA TGTGCCAGCAGCGGTACTAGTTCCGCGAACACCGGGGAGCTGTTTTTT. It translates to CASSGTSSANTGELFF.

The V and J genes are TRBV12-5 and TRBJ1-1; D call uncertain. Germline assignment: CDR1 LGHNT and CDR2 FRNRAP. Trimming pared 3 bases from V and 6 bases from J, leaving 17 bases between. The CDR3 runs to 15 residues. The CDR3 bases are TGTGCTAGTGGTTTCCCCAGGATTCGGAGCGCTGAAGCTTTCTTT. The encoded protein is CASGFPRIRSAEAFF. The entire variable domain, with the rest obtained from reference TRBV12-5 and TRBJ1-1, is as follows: DARVTQTPRHKVTEMGQEVTMRCQPILGHNTVFWYRQTMMQGLELLAYFRNRAPLDDSGMPKDRFSAEMPDATLATLKIQPSEPRDSAVYFCASGFPRIRSAEAFFGQGTRLTVV.

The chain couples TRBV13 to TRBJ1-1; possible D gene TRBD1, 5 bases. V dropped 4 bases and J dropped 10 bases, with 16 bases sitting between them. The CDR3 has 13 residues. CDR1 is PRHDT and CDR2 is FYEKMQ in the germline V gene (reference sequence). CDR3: CASSSGRDHGAFF. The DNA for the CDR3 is TGTGCCAGCAGCTCCGGTAGGGACCATGGAGCTTTCTTT.

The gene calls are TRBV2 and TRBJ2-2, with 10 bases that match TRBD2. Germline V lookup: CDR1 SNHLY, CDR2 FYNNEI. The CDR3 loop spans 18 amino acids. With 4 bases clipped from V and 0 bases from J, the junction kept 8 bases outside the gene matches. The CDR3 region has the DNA TGTGCCAGCAGTGCCAGATGGACTAGCGGCCCGAACACCGGGGAGCTGTTTTTT. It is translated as CASSARWTSGPNTGELFF.

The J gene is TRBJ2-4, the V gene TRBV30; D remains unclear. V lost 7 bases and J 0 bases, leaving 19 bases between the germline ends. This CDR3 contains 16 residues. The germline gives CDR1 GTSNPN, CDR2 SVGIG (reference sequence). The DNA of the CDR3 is TGTGCCTACAATACCGGCACGTTCTTAGCCAAAAACATTCAGTACTTC. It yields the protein CAYNTGTFLAKNIQYF.

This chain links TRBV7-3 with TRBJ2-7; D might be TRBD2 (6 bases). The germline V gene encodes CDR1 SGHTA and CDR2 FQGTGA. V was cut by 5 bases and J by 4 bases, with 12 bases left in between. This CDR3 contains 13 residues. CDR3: CASSTRLVYEQYF. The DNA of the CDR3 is TGTGCCAGCAGCACAAGACTAGTGTACGAGCAGTACTTC.